This TCR beta chain was recovered during a study of blood T cell repertoires in COVID-19. About the research overall: The samples span acute and convalescent COVID-19 from the United States, Italy and Spain. Sources were T cells, B-cell-depleted T cells, or PBMCs; the material itself was cDNA or gDNA.

The authors' processing: Amplification of reference gene primers provided the estimated nucleated cell counts. Generated by immunoSEQ multiplex PCR, the TCRdb table keeps only in-frame clones and is missing some. The V and J calls and clone size are taken from that table; D and trimming were inferred from the DNA. The sample shows 150,000 to 200,000 clones, over 80% of them seen only once. Trimming removed 0 bases from V and 1 base from J; junction bases left unmatched: 10. Germline V gene lookup returns CDR1 SGHRS and CDR2 YFSETQ. The CDR3 covers 18 residues. The source material was peripheral blood. J is TRBJ2-5 and V is TRBV5-1; 9 bases match TRBD2. The source is a woman aged 70 to 79 with COVID-19, enrolled during active disease. The CDR3, as DNA: TGCGCCAGCAGCTTGGCCAGGTCTAGCGGGGAGCTCCAAGAGACCCAGTACTTC. Amino acid sequence: CASSLARSSGELQETQYF.